The 15 T cell receptor beta chains below come from one sample, sequenced in a study of PD-1 blockade in classical Hodgkin lymphoma. Here immunoSEQ multiplex PCR was the method, and the copy in TCRdb shows in-frame clones only, minus some. The data hold under 5,500 clones, with 63% observed a single time. Exposure to brentuximab vedotin varied, and each patient had relapsed following autologous stem cell transplantation. This sample comprised peripheral blood mononuclear cells (PBMCs), obtained at baseline. The receptors stem from a human donor with classical Hodgkin lymphoma.

The V call is TRBV19, the J call TRBJ1-2; the D is unclear. The CDR3 loop spans 15 amino acids. Germline V lookup: CDR1 LNHDA, CDR2 SQIVND (reference sequence). The V end was cut by 3 bases, the J end by 14 bases, with 25 bases between. The DNA for the CDR3 is TGTGCCAGTAGTATGGGGTCGGGGTTTCGGCTCGTGGATACCTTC. This translates into CASSMGSGFRLVDTF.

The rearrangement links TRBV9 to TRBJ2-1, with D unclear. Trimming removed 0 bases at V and 1 base at J, with 8 bases between. The CDR3 is 15 amino acids. CDR1 and CDR2 from the germline V gene are SGDLS and YYNGEE. CDR3 nucleotides: TGTGCCAGCAGCGTAGAGGATAGTTCCTACAATGAGCAGTTCTTC. The encoded protein is CASSVEDSSYNEQFF. The whole variable domain, filled in from reference TRBV9 and TRBJ2-1, reads DSGVTQTPKHLITATGQRVTLRCSPRSGDLSVYWYQQSLDQGLQFLIQYYNGEERAKGNILERFSAQQFPDLHSELNLSSLELGDSALYFCASSVEDSSYNEQFFGPGTRLTVL.

Details on this clone: The junction does not match germline at one end; this may be a read error. The chain carries TRBV5-1 and TRBJ1-2; D is unclear. Germline V lookup: CDR1 SGHRS, CDR2 YFSETQ. CDR3 size: 13 residues. CDR3 loop: CASSFGSGYGYTF. CDR3 coding DNA: TGTGCCAGCAGCTTCGGCAGCGGCTATGGCTACACCTTC.

The chain joins TRBV2 to TRBJ2-5, with 9 nucleotides matching TRBD2. V was clipped by 11 bases and J by 4 bases; unmatched bases: 8. The CDR3 is made up of 13 amino acids. CDR1 and CDR2 (germline): SNHLY, FYNNEI. In nucleotides, the CDR3 is TGTGCCGCAGGGCTAGCGGGGAGAGAGACCCAGTACTTC. Amino acid sequence: CAAGLAGRETQYF. Together with reference TRBV2 and TRBJ2-5, the CDR3 gives the full variable domain: EPEVTQTPSHQVTQMGQEVILRCVPISNHLYFYWYRQILGQKVEFLVSFYNNEISEKSEIFDDQFSVERPDGSNFTLKIRSTKLEDSAMYFCAAGLAGRETQYFGPGTRLLVL.

This clone was seen a single time. The gene calls are TRBV5-1 and TRBJ2-7; D possibly corresponds to TRBD2 (6 bases). There are 17 residues in the CDR3. Germline CDR1 and CDR2: SGHRS and YFSETQ. Trimming took 4 bases from V and 0 from J, leaving 20 bases between them. The CDR3 protein is CASSRGQEGQSSYEQYF. DNA for the CDR3: TGCGCCAGCAGCCGAGGGCAGGAGGGCCAGAGCTCCTACGAGCAGTACTTC.

Notes on this clone: One end of the junction is discordant with germline, which a read error may explain. The gene calls are TRBV7-2 and TRBJ2-7, with a tentative D call TRBD2 (6 bases). The CDR3 loop spans 13 amino acids. CDR1 and CDR2 from the germline V gene are SGHTA and FQGNSA. Here the CDR3 reads CASSPVGGYEQYF. Here the CDR3 DNA reads TGCGCCAGCAGCCCTGTTGGGGGGTACGAGCAGTACTTC.

V and J are TRBV5-1 and TRBJ2-7; 8 bases map to TRBD2. With V trimmed by 3 bases and J by 3 bases, 8 bases remained unmatched. Looked up from germline, CDR1 is SGHRS and CDR2 is YFSETQ. This CDR3 is 15 amino acids long. The CDR3, as DNA: TGCGCCAGCAGCTCCGATAGCGGGATCCGCTACGAGCAGTACTTC. Its protein product is CASSSDSGIRYEQYF.

CDR3 coding DNA: TGCGCCAGCAGCGTCGGGGGCCTCCGGGATGAGCAGTTCTTC. Protein: CASSVGGLRDEQFF. The chain is built from TRBV5-1 and TRBJ2-1; D assignment may be TRBD1 or TRBD2 (6 bases each). Trimming stripped 4 bases from V and 8 bases from J, with 16 bases between. This CDR3 spans 14 amino acids. Germline CDR1 SGHRS, CDR2 YFSETQ.

The J gene is TRBJ2-3, the V gene TRBV18, with D maybe TRBD2 (6 bases). There are 14 residues in the CDR3. CDR1 and CDR2 (germline): KGHSH, LQKENI. The V end lost 3 bases, the J end lost 0 bases, and 7 bases lay between the germline ends. CDR3 in DNA: TGTGCCAGCTCACCCGGGACTAGCACAGATACGCAGTATTTT. Amino acids: CASSPGTSTDTQYF.

The V gene is TRBV29-1, the J gene TRBJ2-3; unclear D gene. The CDR3 contains 10 residues. V was pared by 7 bases and J by 5 bases, with 7 bases between. Per the germline V gene, CDR1 is SQVTM and CDR2 is ANQGSEA. The CDR3, as DNA: TGCAGCGCCCAGAGAGATACGCAGTATTTT. This gives the protein CSAQRDTQYF.

This rearrangement joins TRBV7-3 to TRBJ2-1; 10 bases match TRBD1. The CDR3 spans 15 residues. Germline loops: CDR1 SGHTA, CDR2 FQGTGA. V dropped 5 bases and J dropped 7; count of bases not matched to a gene: 8. The CDR3 protein is CASSQRTGGRNEQFF. The CDR3 DNA sequence: TGTGCCAGCAGCCAAAGGACAGGGGGAAGAAATGAGCAGTTCTTC.

This clone was seen just once. V and J are TRBV11-2 and TRBJ1-1, with 11 positions matching TRBD1. V lost 5 bases to trimming and J lost 5 bases; unmatched junction nucleotides: 13. CDR3 size: 17 residues. Germline CDR1 and CDR2: SGHAT and FQNNGV. CDR3 in DNA: TGTGCCAGCAGCCCGGGGACAGGGGGAAGTTTGTTGACTGAAGCTTTCTTT. Protein sequence: CASSPGTGGSLLTEAFF.

This clone was recorded only once. The rearrangement joins TRBV7-2 to TRBJ1-2; a weak D match, TRBD1 (5 bases). The CDR3 length is 16 residues. V lost 5 bases and J lost 8, with 24 bases in between. The germline V gene encodes CDR1 SGHTA and CDR2 FQGNSA. The CDR3 DNA reads TGTGCCAGCAGCCTACCCGCCTCAGTCCCAGGGCGAGGCTACACCTTC. Translated, it gives CASSLPASVPGRGYTF. The full variable domain, rest sourced from reference TRBV7-2 and TRBJ1-2, is GAGVSQSPSNKVTEKGKDVELRCDPISGHTALYWYRQSLGQGLEFLIYFQGNSAPDKSGLPSDRFSAERTGGSVSTLTIQRTQQEDSAVYLCASSLPASVPGRGYTFGSGTRLTVV.

This clone was recorded a few times. The CDR3 region has the DNA TGCAGCGTTGTTGAAGGGGACAGGGCTCAGCCCCAGCATTTT. It yields the protein CSVVEGDRAQPQHF. The chain joins TRBV29-1 to TRBJ1-5; 9 bases are shared with TRBD1. Trimming removed 4 bases from V and 6 bases from J; junction bases left unmatched: 7. This CDR3 has 14 residues. From germline, CDR1 is SQVTM and CDR2 ANQGSEA.

This sequence joins TRBV20-1 and TRBJ2-1; the D gene is possibly TRBD2 (5 bases). The V end lost 3 bases, the J end lost 8 bases, and 5 bases lay between the germline ends. Germline V gene sequence: CDR1 DFQATT, CDR2 SNEGSKA (reference sequence). The CDR3 spans 10 residues. The CDR3 loop reads CSARRDEQFF. The CDR3 coding sequence is TGCAGTGCTAGGCGGGATGAGCAGTTCTTC.